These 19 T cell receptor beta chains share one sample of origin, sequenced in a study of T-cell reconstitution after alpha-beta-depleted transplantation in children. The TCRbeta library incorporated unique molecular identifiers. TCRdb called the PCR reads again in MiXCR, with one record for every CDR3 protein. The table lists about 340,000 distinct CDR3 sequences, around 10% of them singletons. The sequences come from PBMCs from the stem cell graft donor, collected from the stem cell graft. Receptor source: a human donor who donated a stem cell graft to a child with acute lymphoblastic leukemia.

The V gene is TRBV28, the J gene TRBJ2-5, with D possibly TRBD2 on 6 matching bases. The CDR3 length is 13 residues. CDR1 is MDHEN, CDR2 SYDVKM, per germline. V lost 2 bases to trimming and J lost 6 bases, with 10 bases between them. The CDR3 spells CASSLGTQKTQYF. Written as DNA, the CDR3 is TGTGCCAGCAGTTTAGGGACTCAGAAGACCCAGTACTTC.

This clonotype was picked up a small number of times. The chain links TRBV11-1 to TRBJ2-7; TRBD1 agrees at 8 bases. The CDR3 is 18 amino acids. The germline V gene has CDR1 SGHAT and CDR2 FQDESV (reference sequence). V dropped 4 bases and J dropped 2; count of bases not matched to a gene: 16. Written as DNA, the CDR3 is TGTGCCAGCAGCTCACCCCATATACAGGGGGTAATGACCTACGAGCAGTACTTC. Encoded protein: CASSSPHIQGVMTYEQYF.

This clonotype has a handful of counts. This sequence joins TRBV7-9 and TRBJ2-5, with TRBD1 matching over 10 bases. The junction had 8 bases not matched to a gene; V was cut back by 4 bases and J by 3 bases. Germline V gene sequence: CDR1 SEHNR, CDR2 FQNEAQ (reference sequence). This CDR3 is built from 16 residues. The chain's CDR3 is CASSSTQGTGEETQYF. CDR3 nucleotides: TGTGCCAGCAGCTCCACCCAGGGGACAGGGGAAGAGACCCAGTACTTC.

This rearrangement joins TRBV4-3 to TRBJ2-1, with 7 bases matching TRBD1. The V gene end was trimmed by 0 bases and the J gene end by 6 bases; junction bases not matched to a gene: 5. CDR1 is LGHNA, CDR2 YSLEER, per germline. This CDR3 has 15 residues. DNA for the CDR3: TGCGCCAGCAGCCAAGACCCGCAGGGGGTCAATGAGCAGTTCTTC. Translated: CASSQDPQGVNEQFF.

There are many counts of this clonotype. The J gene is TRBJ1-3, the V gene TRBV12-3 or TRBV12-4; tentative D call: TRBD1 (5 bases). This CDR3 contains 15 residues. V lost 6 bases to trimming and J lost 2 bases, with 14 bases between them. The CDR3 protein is CASSPHGGTGNTIYF. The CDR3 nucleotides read TGTGCCAGCAGCCCCCATGGGGGTACTGGAAACACCATATATTTT.

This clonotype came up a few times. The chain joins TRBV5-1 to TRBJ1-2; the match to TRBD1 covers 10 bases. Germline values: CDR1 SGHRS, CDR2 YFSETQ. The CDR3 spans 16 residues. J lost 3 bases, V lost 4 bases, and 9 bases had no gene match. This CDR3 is CASSQGQGILDYGYTF. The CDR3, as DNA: TGCGCCAGCAGCCAGGGACAGGGGATTCTAGACTATGGCTACACCTTC.

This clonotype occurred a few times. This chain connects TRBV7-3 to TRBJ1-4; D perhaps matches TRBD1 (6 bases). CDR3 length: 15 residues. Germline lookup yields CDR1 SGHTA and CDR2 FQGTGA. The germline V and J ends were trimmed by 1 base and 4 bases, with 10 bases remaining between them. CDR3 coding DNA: TGTGCCAGCAGCTTAAGGGCAGGGGTTAATGAAAAACTGTTTTTT. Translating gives CASSLRAGVNEKLFF.

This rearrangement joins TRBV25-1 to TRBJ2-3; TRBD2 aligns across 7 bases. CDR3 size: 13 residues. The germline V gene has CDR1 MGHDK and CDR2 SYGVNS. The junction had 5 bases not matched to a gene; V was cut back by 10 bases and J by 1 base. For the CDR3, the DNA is TGTGCCACCCAGCGGGACCGCACAGATACGCAGTATTTT. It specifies CATQRDRTDTQYF.

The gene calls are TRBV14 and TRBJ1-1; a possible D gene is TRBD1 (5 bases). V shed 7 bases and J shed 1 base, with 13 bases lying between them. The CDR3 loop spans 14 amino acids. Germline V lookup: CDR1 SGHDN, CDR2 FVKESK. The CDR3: CASNIQGGNTEAFF. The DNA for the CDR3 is TGTGCCAGCAATATTCAGGGAGGGAACACTGAAGCTTTCTTT.

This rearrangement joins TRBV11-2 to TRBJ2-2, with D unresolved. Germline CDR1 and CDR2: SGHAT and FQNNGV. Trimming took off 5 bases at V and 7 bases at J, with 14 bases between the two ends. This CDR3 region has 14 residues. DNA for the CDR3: TGTGCCAGCAGCCGACCGAGGACGGGCGGGGAGCTGTTTTTT. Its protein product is CASSRPRTGGELFF.

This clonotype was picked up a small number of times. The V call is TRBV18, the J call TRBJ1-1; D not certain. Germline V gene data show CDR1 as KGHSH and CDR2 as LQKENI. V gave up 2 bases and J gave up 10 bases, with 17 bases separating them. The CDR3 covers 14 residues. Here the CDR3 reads CASSPVRRQDGAFF. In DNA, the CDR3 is TGTGCCAGCTCACCAGTACGCAGGCAAGATGGAGCTTTCTTT. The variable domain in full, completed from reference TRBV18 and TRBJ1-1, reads NAGVMQNPRHLVRRRGQEARLRCSPMKGHSHVYWYRQLPEEGLKFMVYLQKENIIDESGMPKERFSAEFPKEGPSILRIQQVVRGDSAAYFCASSPVRRQDGAFFGQGTRLTVV.

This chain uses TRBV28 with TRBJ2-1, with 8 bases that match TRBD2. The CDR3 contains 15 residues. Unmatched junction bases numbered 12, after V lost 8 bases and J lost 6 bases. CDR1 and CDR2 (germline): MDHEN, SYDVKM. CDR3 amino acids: CASRLLAGGTNEQFF. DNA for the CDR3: TGTGCCAGCCGCCTATTGGCGGGAGGTACCAATGAGCAGTTCTTC.

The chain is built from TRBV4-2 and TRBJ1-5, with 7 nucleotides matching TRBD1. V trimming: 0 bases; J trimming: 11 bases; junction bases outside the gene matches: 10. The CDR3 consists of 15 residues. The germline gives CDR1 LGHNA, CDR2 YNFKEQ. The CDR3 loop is CASSQDDRAERAQHF. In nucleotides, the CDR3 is TGTGCCAGCAGCCAAGACGACAGGGCGGAACGTGCCCAGCATTTT.

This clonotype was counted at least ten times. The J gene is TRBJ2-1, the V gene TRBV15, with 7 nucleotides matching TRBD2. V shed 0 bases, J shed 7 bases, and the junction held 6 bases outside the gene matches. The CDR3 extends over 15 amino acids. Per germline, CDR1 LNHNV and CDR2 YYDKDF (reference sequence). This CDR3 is CATSRDWVAGNEQFF. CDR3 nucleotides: TGTGCCACCAGCAGAGATTGGGTAGCGGGTAATGAGCAGTTCTTC.

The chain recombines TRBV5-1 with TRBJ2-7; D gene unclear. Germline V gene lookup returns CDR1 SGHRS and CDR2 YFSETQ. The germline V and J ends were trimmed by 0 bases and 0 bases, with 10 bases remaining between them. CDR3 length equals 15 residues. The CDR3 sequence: CASSLGRWGSYEQYF. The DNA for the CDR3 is TGCGCCAGCAGCTTGGGGCGTTGGGGCTCCTACGAGCAGTACTTC.

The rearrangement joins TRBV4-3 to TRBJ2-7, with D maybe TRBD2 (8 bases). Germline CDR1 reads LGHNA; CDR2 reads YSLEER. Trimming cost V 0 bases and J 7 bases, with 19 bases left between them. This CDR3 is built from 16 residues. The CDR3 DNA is TGCGCCAGCAGCCAAGACCCCCCGGGAGGGGGCGGAGAGCAGTACTTC. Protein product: CASSQDPPGGGGEQYF.

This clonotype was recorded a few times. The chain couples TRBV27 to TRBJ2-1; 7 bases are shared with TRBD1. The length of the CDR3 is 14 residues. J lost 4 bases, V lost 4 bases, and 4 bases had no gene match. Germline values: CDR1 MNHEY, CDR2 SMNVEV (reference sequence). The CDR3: CASSYGTEYNEQFF. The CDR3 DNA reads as TGTGCCAGCAGTTACGGGACAGAATACAATGAGCAGTTCTTC.

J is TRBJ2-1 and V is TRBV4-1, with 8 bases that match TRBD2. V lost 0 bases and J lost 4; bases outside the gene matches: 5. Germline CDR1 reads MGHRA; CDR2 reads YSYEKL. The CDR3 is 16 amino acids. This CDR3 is CASSQEGGRSYNEQFF. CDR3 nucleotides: TGCGCCAGCAGCCAAGAAGGCGGGAGGTCATACAATGAGCAGTTCTTC.

CDR3 protein: CSAQDRGLGNTEAFF. CDR3 in DNA: TGCAGTGCCCAAGACAGGGGGCTGGGGAACACTGAAGCTTTCTTT. The rearrangement links TRBV20-1 to TRBJ1-1, with 10 bases matching TRBD1. V shed 6 bases, J shed 1 base, and the junction held 8 bases outside the gene matches. The CDR3 is 15 amino acids. Germline V gives CDR1 DFQATT, CDR2 SNEGSKA (reference sequence).